Given below is one T cell receptor (beta chain) in context. The record originates from a study of radiotherapy plus CTLA-4 blockade in lung cancer. Overall study: Of all patients, around 20% responded objectively and about 34% showed disease control.

Measured with immunoSEQ multiplex PCR; TCRdb has only the in-frame clones, and not every one. The table shows 25,000 to 35,000 clones, with 79% occurring only once. This clonotype was obtained from a human donor with non-small cell lung cancer that progressed on radiotherapy plus ipilimumab. This specimen consisted of peripheral blood, obtained from a patient treated with radiotherapy plus ipilimumab.

CDR3 DNA sequence: TGTGCCAGTACCCTTAGCAGGGGAACCGGGGAGCTGTTTTTT. Amino acid sequence: CASTLSRGTGELFF. The chain has TRBV19 and TRBJ2-2; the D gene is possibly TRBD1 (6 bases). This CDR3 comprises 14 residues. Germline CDR1 is LNHDA and CDR2 is SQIVND (reference sequence). Deletions cut 7 bases from V and 5 bases from J, with 14 bases between.